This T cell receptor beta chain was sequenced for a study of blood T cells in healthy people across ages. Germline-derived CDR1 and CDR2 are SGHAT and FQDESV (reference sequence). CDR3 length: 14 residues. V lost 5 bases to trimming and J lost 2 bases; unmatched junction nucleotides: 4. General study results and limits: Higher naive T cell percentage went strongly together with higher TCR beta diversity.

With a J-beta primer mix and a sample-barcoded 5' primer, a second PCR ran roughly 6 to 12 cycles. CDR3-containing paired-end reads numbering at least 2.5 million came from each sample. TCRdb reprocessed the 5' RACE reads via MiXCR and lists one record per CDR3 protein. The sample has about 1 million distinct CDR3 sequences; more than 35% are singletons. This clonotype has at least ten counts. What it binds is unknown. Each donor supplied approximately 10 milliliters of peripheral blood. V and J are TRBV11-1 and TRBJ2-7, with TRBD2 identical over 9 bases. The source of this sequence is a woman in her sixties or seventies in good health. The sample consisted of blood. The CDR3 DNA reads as TGTGCCAGCAGCCTTAGCGGGAGAACCTACGAGCAGTACTTC. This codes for CASSLSGRTYEQYF.